This TCR beta chain was observed in a study of blood T cells in healthy people across ages. V trimming: 3 bases; J trimming: 2 bases; junction bases outside the gene matches: 8. The CDR3 totals 16 residues. The germline V gene encodes CDR1 MNHEY and CDR2 SVGEGT. Together with a sample-barcoded 5' primer, a J-beta primer mix was included in a second PCR lasting about 6 to 12 cycles. Template switching added a 12-random-nucleotide identifier to every cDNA molecule. TCRdb itself ran the 5' RACE reads through MiXCR, one entry per CDR3 protein. The data contain 1.5 million to 2 million distinct CDR3 sequences, about 49% of them singletons. In its sample, this clonotype was seen a few times. Its antigen is not known. The study, taken as a whole, reports: Greater diversity and more naive CD4+ cells were seen in long-lived donors than in aged donors.

This sequence originates from a woman aged 40 to 50 in good health. The V and J genes are TRBV6-2 or TRBV6-3 and TRBJ2-5; 8 nucleotides agree with TRBD1. The sequenced sample consisted of blood. The CDR3 DNA reads as TGTGCCAGCAGTTATCCCAAGGACAGGGTACAAGAGACCCAGTACTTC. It codes for CASSYPKDRVQETQYF.